This entry is about one T cell receptor (beta chain). These data come from a study of blood T cell repertoires in COVID-19. Study-wide background: Donors in the United States, Italy and Spain gave samples during acute or convalescent COVID-19.

Cohort assignment relied on participant-reported clinical history. TCRdb's copy holds only in-frame clones and misses some; the assay was immunoSEQ multiplex PCR. The repertoire has about 200,000 clones, less than 90% of them found once; the top ten carry 3% to 3.5%. The V end was cut by 6 bases, the J end by 4 bases, with 12 bases between. From germline, CDR1 is WSHSY and CDR2 SAAADI. This CDR3 is built from 13 residues. The chain joins TRBV10-2 to TRBJ1-2; D perhaps matches TRBD1 (5 bases). This sequence originates from a woman aged 25 to 39 who had been exposed to COVID-19. Sequencing was performed on PBMCs or T cells enriched from blood (not recorded which). The chain's CDR3 is CASRADRTYGYTF. CDR3 nucleotides: TGCGCCAGCAGAGCCGACAGAACCTATGGCTACACCTTC.